This T cell receptor beta chain was sequenced during a study of blood T cells in healthy people across ages. Study-level points and caveats: Considered underestimates were the diversity estimates obtained from one million T cells.

Comment on this clonotype: Its antigen is not identified.

Then a second PCR, running roughly 7 to 11 cycles, was carried out with a sample-barcoded 5' primer and a J-beta primer mix. Each TCR beta cDNA got a 12-nucleotide random molecular identifier. TCRdb re-called the 5' RACE reads with MiXCR, one entry per CDR3 protein. The table lists approximately 1,700,000 distinct CDR3 sequences, 39% of them singletons. Germline V gene data show CDR1 as LGHDT and CDR2 as YNNKEL (reference sequence). Trimming removed 5 bases at V and 3 bases at J, with 13 bases between. The CDR3 runs 14 residues. PBMCs, at least 6 million per sample, were isolated. The receptor's source is a human donor in good health. This chain joins TRBV3-1 and TRBJ1-2; D is unclear. The sample comprised blood. The CDR3 protein is CASSTRTGHYGYTF. The CDR3 DNA reads TGTGCCAGCAGCACGCGGACGGGTCACTATGGCTACACCTTC. Drawing the rest from reference TRBV3-1 and TRBJ1-2, the complete variable domain is DTAVSQTPKYLVTQMGNDKSIKCEQNLGHDTMYWYKQDSKKFLKIMFSYNNKELIINETVPNRFSPKSPDKAHLNLHINSLELGDSAVYFCASSTRTGHYGYTFGSGTRLTVV.